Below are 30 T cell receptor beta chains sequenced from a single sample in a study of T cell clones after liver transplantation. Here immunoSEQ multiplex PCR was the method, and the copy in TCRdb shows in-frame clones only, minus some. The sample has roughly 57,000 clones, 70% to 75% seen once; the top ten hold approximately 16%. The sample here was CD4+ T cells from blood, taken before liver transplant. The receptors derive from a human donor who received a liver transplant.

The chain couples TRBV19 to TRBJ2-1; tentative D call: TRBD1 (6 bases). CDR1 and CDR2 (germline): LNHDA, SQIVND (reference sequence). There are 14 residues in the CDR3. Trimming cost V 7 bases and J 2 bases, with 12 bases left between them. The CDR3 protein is CASKFPGAYNEQFF. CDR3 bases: TGTGCCAGTAAGTTCCCAGGGGCCTACAATGAGCAGTTCTTC.

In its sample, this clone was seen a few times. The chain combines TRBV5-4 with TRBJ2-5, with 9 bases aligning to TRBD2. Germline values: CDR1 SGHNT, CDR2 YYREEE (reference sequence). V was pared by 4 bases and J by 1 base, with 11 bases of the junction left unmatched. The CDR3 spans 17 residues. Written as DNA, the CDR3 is TGTGCCAGCAGCCGGAGCGGGAGCGGGGGGCCCCAAGAGACCCAGTACTTC. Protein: CASSRSGSGGPQETQYF. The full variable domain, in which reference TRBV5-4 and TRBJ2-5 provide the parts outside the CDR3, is ETGVTQSPTHLIKTRGQQVTLRCSSQSGHNTVSWYQQALGQGPQFIFQYYREEENGRGNFPPRFSGLQFPNYSSELNVNALELDDSALYLCASSRSGSGGPQETQYFGPGTRLLVL.

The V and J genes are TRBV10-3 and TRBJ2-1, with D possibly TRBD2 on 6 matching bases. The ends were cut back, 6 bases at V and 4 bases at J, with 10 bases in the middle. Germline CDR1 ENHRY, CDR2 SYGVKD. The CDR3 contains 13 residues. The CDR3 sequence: CAISRDFYNEQFF. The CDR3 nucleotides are TGTGCCATCAGCCGGGACTTTTACAATGAGCAGTTCTTC.

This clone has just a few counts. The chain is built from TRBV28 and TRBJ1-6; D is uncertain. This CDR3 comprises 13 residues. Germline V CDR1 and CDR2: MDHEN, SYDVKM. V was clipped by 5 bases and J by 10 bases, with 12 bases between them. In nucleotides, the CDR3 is TGTGCCAGCAGTCCCACCGAGCACTCACCCCTCCACTTT. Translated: CASSPTEHSPLHF.

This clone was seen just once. The CDR3 loop reads CASSQVGRGRVPNEKLFF. The CDR3 nucleotides read TGCGCCAGCAGCCAAGTCGGCAGGGGGCGCGTGCCTAATGAAAAACTGTTTTTT. This rearrangement joins TRBV4-1 to TRBJ1-4; 8 bases are a match to TRBD1. Germline CDR1 MGHRA, CDR2 YSYEKL. The CDR3 spans 18 residues. The V gene end was trimmed by 1 base and the J gene end by 3 bases; junction bases not matched to a gene: 10.

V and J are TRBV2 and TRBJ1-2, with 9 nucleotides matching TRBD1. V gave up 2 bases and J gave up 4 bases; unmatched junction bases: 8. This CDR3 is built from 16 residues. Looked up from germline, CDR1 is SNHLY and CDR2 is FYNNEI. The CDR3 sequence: CASSEIRDRAGYGYTF. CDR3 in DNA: TGTGCCAGCAGTGAAATCCGGGACAGGGCAGGCTATGGCTACACCTTC.

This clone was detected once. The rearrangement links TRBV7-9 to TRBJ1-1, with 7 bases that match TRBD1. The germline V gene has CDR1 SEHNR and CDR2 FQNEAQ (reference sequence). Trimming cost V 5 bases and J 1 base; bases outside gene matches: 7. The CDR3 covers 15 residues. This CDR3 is CASSDPDRTNTEAFF. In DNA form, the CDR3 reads TGTGCCAGCAGCGACCCGGACAGGACGAACACTGAAGCTTTCTTT.

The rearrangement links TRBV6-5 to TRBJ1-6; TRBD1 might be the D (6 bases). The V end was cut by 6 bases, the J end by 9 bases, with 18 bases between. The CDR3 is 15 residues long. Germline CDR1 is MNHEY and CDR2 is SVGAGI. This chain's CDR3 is CASRSGLRGTSPLHF. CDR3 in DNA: TGTGCCAGCAGGTCCGGCCTCAGGGGTACTTCACCCCTCCACTTT.

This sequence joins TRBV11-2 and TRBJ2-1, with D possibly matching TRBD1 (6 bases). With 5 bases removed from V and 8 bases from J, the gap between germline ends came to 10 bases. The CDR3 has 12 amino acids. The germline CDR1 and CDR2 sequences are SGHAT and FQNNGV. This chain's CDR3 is CASSQQGDEQFF. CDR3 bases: TGTGCCAGCAGCCAACAGGGCGATGAGCAGTTCTTC.

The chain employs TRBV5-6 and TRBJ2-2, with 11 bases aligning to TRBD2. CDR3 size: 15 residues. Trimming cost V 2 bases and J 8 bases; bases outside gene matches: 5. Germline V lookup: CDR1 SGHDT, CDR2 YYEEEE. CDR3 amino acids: CASSLPLAGAGELFF. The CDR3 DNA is TGTGCCAGCAGCTTACCACTAGCGGGGGCGGGGGAGCTGTTTTTT.

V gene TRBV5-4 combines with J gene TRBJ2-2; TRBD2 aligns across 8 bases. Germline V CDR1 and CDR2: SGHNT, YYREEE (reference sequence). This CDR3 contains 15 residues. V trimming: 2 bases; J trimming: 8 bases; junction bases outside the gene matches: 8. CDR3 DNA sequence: TGTGCCAGCAGCTTTTCCAGCGGGGGCCGGGGGGAGCTGTTTTTT. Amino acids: CASSFSSGGRGELFF.

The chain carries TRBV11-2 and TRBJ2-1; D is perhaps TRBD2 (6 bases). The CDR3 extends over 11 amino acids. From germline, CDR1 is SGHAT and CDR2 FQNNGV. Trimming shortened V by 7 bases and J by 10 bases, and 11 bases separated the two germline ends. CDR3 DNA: TGTGCCAGCACTAGAGGGAGGGAGCAGTTCTTC. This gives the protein CASTRGREQFF.

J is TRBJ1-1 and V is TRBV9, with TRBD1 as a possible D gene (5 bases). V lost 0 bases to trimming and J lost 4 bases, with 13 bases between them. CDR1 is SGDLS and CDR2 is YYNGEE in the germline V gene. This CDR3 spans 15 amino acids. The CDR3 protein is CASSVERGYGTEAFF. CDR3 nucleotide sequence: TGTGCCAGCAGCGTAGAACGGGGGTATGGCACTGAAGCTTTCTTT.

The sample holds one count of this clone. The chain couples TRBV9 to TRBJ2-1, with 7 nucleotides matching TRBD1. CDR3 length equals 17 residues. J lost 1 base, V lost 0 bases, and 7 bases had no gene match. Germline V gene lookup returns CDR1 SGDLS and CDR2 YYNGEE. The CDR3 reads CASSVAPTGLSYNEQFF. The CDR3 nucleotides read TGTGCCAGCAGCGTAGCCCCGACAGGGTTGTCCTACAATGAGCAGTTCTTC.

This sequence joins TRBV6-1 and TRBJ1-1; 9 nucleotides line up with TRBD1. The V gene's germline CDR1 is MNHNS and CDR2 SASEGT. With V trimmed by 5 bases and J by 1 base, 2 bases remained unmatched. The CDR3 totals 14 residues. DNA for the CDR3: TGTGCCAGCAGTTCGGGACAGGGGAACACTGAAGCTTTCTTT. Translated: CASSSGQGNTEAFF.

The CDR3 bases are TGTGCCAGCAGTAAGGGACTAGCGGGTCTGACCTACAATGAGCAGTTCTTC. Amino acid sequence: CASSKGLAGLTYNEQFF. V and J are TRBV27 and TRBJ2-1, with 12 bases lining up with TRBD2. From germline, CDR1 is MNHEY and CDR2 SMNVEV (reference sequence). This CDR3 has 17 amino acids. The V and J ends lost 5 bases and 2 bases, in that order; junction bases with no gene match: 7.

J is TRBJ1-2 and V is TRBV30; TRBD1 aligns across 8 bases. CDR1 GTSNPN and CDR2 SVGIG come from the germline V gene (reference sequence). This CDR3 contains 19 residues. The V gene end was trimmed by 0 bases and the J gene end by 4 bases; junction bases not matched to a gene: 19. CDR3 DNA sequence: TGTGCCTGGAGTGTGTTCCCTCACTTCACAGGGGGATTAGGCTATGGCTACACCTTC. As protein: CAWSVFPHFTGGLGYGYTF.

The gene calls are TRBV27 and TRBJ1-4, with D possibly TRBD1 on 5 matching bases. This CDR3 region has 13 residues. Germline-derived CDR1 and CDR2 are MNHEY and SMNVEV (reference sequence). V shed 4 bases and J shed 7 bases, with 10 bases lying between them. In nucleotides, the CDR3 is TGTGCCAGCAGTTCCGGGGGTTTTGAAAAACTGTTTTTT. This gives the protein CASSSGGFEKLFF.

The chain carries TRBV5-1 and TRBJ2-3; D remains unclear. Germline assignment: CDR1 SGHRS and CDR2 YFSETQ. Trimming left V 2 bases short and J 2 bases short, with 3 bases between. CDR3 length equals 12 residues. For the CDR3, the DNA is TGCGCCAGCAGCTTTAACACAGATACGCAGTATTTT. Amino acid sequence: CASSFNTDTQYF.

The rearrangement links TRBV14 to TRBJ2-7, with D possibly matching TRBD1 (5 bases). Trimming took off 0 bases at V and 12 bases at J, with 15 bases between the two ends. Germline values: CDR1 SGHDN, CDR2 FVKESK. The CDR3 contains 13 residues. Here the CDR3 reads CASSQDQGIPPYF. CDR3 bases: TGTGCCAGCAGCCAAGATCAGGGAATACCGCCGTACTTC.

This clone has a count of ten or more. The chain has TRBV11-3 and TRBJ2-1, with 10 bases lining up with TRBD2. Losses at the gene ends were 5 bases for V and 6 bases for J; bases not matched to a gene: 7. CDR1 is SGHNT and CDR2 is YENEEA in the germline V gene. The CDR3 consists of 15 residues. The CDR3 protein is CASSDKRGGFNEQFF. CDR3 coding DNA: TGTGCCAGCAGCGACAAGCGGGGGGGCTTCAATGAGCAGTTCTTC.

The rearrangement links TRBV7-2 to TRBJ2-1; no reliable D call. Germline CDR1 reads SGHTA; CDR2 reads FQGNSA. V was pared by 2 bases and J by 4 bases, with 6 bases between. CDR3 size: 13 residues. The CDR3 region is CASSLSRYNEQFF. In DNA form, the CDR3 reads TGTGCCAGCAGCTTAAGCCGGTACAATGAGCAGTTCTTC.

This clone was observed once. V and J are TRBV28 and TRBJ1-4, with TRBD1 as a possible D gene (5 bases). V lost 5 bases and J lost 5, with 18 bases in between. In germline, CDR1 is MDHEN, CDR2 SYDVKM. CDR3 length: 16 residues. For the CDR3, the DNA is TGTGCCAGCAGTCTATCCGTGGGGCAGCTGAATGAAAAACTGTTTTTT. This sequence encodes CASSLSVGQLNEKLFF.

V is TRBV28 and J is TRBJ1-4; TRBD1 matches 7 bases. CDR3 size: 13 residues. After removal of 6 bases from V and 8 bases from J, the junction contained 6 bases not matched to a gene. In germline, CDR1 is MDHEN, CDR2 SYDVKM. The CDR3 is CASRRQGGEKLFF. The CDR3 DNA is TGTGCCAGCAGACGACAGGGCGGCGAAAAACTGTTTTTT.

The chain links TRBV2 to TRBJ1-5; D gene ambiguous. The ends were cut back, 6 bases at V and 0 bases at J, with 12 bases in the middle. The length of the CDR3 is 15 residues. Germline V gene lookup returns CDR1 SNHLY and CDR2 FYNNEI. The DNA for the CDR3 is TGTGCCAGCAGAAAGGAGCTGTCTAGCAATCAGCCCCAGCATTTT. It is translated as CASRKELSSNQPQHF.

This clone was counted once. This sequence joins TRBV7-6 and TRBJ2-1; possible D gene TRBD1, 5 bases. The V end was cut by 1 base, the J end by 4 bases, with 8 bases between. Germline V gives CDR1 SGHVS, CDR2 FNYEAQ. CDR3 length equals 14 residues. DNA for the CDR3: TGTGCCAGCAGCTTAGGAACAGGTTACAATGAGCAGTTCTTC. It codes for CASSLGTGYNEQFF.

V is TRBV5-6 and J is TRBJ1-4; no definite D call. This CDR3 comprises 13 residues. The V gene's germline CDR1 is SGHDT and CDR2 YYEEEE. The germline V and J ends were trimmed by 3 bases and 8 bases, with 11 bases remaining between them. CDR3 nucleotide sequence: TGTGCCAGCAGCTCTCGCGTGGAGGAAAAACTGTTTTTT. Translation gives CASSSRVEEKLFF.

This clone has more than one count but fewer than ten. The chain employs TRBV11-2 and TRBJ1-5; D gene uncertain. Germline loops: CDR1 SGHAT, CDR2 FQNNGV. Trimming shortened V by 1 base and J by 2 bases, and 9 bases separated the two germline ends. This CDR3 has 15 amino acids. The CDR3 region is CASSLGGEGNQPQHF. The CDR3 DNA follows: TGTGCCAGCAGCTTAGGCGGCGAGGGCAATCAGCCCCAGCATTTT.

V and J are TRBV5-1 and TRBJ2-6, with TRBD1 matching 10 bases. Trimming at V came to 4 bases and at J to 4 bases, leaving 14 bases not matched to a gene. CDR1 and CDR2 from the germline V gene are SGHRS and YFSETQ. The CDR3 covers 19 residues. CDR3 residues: CASSREPRDRGPGANVLTF. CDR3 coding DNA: TGCGCCAGCAGCCGTGAACCTCGGGACAGGGGTCCCGGGGCCAACGTCCTGACTTTC. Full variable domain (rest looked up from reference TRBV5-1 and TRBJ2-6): KAGVTQTPRYLIKTRGQQVTLSCSPISGHRSVSWYQQTPGQGLQFLFEYFSETQRNKGNFPGRFSGRQFSNSRSEMNVSTLELGDSALYLCASSREPRDRGPGANVLTFGAGSRLTVL.

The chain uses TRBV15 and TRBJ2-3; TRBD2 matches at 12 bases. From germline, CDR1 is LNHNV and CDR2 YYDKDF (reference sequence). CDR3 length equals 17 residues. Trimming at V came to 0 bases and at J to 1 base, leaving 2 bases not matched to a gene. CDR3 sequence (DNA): TGTGCCACCAGCAGAGAGCGACTAGCGGGGGGCACAGATACGCAGTATTTT. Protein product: CATSRERLAGGTDTQYF.